One sample yielded the 28 T cell receptor beta chains listed below, sequenced in a study of blood T cell repertoires in COVID-19. TCRdb keeps only in-frame clones here, not all; method: immunoSEQ multiplex PCR. The table includes fewer than 300,000 clones, approximately 89% detected once. The sequencing sample was made of PBMCs or T cells enriched from blood (not recorded which). The receptor set was obtained from a woman in her thirties or forties with acute COVID-19.

The chain combines TRBV28 with TRBJ2-1; 7 positions agree with TRBD2. Germline-derived CDR1 and CDR2 are MDHEN and SYDVKM. V shed 4 bases and J 2 bases; nucleotides not matched to a gene: 5. CDR3 length equals 15 residues. CDR3 DNA sequence: TGTGCCAGCAGTTCCGGCGGGAGAGCCTACAATGAGCAGTTCTTC. Its protein product is CASSSGGRAYNEQFF.

The chain combines TRBV5-5 with TRBJ1-3; 7 positions match TRBD1. The length of the CDR3 is 17 residues. The germline CDR1 and CDR2 sequences are SGHKS and YYEKEE (reference sequence). V gave up 0 bases and J gave up 0 bases; unmatched junction bases: 6. The CDR3 protein is CASSLAEGTVSGNTIYF. CDR3 nucleotide sequence: TGTGCCAGCAGCTTGGCCGAGGGGACAGTCTCTGGAAACACCATATATTTT.

V usage is TRBV7-9 and J usage is TRBJ1-2, with 8 bases that match TRBD1. Germline values: CDR1 SEHNR, CDR2 FQNEAQ (reference sequence). Germline trimming cut 5 bases from V and 3 bases from J; bases unmatched to any gene: 11. This CDR3 has 16 residues. The CDR3 region has the DNA TGTGCCAGCAGCCCCGGGACAGGCTCACCTTACTATGGCTACACCTTC. Translated: CASSPGTGSPYYGYTF.

This chain joins TRBV6-5 and TRBJ1-1, with 7 bases matching TRBD1. The length of the CDR3 is 15 residues. V was clipped by 0 bases and J by 5 bases; unmatched bases: 6. The germline CDR1 and CDR2 sequences are MNHEY and SVGAGI. Here the CDR3 reads CASSYSQGGFTEAFF. As DNA, the CDR3 is TGTGCCAGCAGTTACTCGCAGGGGGGTTTTACTGAAGCTTTCTTT.

This clone showed up just once. The genes are TRBV2 and TRBJ2-5; possibly TRBD1 for D (5 bases). This CDR3 has 14 amino acids. With 3 bases removed from V and 2 bases from J, the gap between germline ends came to 10 bases. Germline V gene data show CDR1 as SNHLY and CDR2 as FYNNEI. The CDR3 DNA reads TGTGCCAGCAGTGATTGGACAACTCAAGAGACCCAGTACTTC. As protein: CASSDWTTQETQYF. Full variable domain (missing parts from reference TRBV2 and TRBJ2-5): EPEVTQTPSHQVTQMGQEVILRCVPISNHLYFYWYRQILGQKVEFLVSFYNNEISEKSEIFDDQFSVERPDGSNFTLKIRSTKLEDSAMYFCASSDWTTQETQYFGPGTRLLVL.

This sequence joins TRBV24-1 and TRBJ2-1; TRBD2 matches at 11 bases. The ends lost 4 bases at V and 4 bases at J; junction bases unmatched: 5. This CDR3 contains 16 residues. In germline, CDR1 is KGHDR, CDR2 SFDVKD. CDR3 DNA sequence: TGTGCCACCAGTGAGCCGACTAGCGGGGCGTACAATGAGCAGTTCTTC. Protein sequence: CATSEPTSGAYNEQFF.

The V call is TRBV24-1, the J call TRBJ1-3; 7 bases map to TRBD1. CDR1 and CDR2 from the germline V gene are KGHDR and SFDVKD. This CDR3 comprises 17 residues. The V gene end was trimmed by 4 bases and the J gene end by 0 bases; junction bases not matched to a gene: 8. The DNA of the CDR3 is TGTGCCACCAGTGACCCAAGAGGGGGCGCCTCTGGAAACACCATATATTTT. Translating gives CATSDPRGGASGNTIYF.

The rearrangement links TRBV3-1 (or the pseudogene TRBV3-2) to TRBJ2-1; tentative D call: TRBD2 (5 bases). The V and J ends lost 1 base and 5 bases respectively, with 9 bases between them. Germline CDR1 LGHDT, CDR2 YNNKEL (reference sequence). CDR3 length: 14 residues. The DNA for the CDR3 is TGTGCCAGCAGCCAAGGGCGGGCCAACAATGAGCAGTTCTTC. Its protein product is CASSQGRANNEQFF.

This clone showed up many times. V gene TRBV3-1 (or the pseudogene TRBV3-2) combines with J gene TRBJ2-1; 11 nucleotides line up with TRBD2. CDR1 is LGHDT and CDR2 is YNNKEL in the germline V gene (reference sequence). The junction had 6 bases not matched to a gene; V was cut back by 4 bases and J by 7 bases. The CDR3 is 15 residues long. CDR3 DNA sequence: TGTGCCAGCAGCCCCCCACTAGCGGGAGTTAATGAGCAGTTCTTC. As protein: CASSPPLAGVNEQFF.

This clone showed up just a few times. The rearrangement uses TRBV7-2 and TRBJ1-1; TRBD1 is a possible D gene (5 bases). This CDR3 spans 15 amino acids. Germline-derived CDR1 and CDR2 are SGHTA and FQGNSA. V dropped 0 bases and J dropped 1 base, with 9 bases sitting between them. As DNA, the CDR3 is TGTGCCAGCAGCTTAGCGTGGGGGGGGAACACTGAAGCTTTCTTT. This gives the protein CASSLAWGGNTEAFF.

This clone was seen a single time. The V gene is TRBV1, the J gene TRBJ2-7; the table assigns TRBD2, which was not confirmed against the DNA. TRBV1 is reported as a pseudogene. The CDR3 contains 18 residues. The CDR3 protein is CTSSQVERDVKSSYEQYV. DNA of the CDR3: TGCACCAGCAGCCAAGTCGAGCGGGACGTCAAAAGCTCCTACGAGCAGTACGTC.

This chain joins TRBV5-5 and TRBJ1-3; 7 bases agree with TRBD1. CDR1 is SGHKS and CDR2 is YYEKEE in the germline V gene (reference sequence). Trimming at V came to 2 bases and at J to 3 bases, leaving 5 bases not matched to a gene. This CDR3 contains 15 residues. For the CDR3, the DNA is TGTGCCAGCAGCTTACTGACAGGGATTGGAAACACCATATATTTT. It yields the protein CASSLLTGIGNTIYF.

V gene TRBV28 combines with J gene TRBJ1-4, with TRBD1 as a possible D gene (6 bases). Trimming left V 6 bases short and J 10 bases short, with 18 bases between. This CDR3 has 14 amino acids. In germline, CDR1 is MDHEN, CDR2 SYDVKM. CDR3 region: CASSLGGAPAKLFF. The CDR3 coding sequence is TGTGCCAGCAGCTTAGGGGGGGCGCCCGCAAAACTGTTTTTT.

The sample holds many counts of this clone. The chain is built from TRBV28 and TRBJ2-7, with 7 bases identical to TRBD1. The V gene end was trimmed by 5 bases and the J gene end by 7 bases; junction bases not matched to a gene: 5. This CDR3 contains 12 residues. Per germline, CDR1 MDHEN and CDR2 SYDVKM. The CDR3 loop reads CASSITGEEQYV. CDR3 DNA: TGTGCCAGCAGTATTACAGGGGAGGAGCAGTACGTC.

The chain recombines TRBV2 with TRBJ1-6; a possible D gene is TRBD1 (6 bases). Trimming removed 8 bases from V and 10 bases from J, with 12 bases in between. Germline V gives CDR1 SNHLY, CDR2 FYNNEI. This CDR3 has 12 residues. DNA for the CDR3: TGTGCCAGCCACACCACAGGGTCACCCCTCCACTTT. Translated, it gives CASHTTGSPLHF. Full variable domain (outside the CDR3, taken from reference TRBV2 and TRBJ1-6): EPEVTQTPSHQVTQMGQEVILRCVPISNHLYFYWYRQILGQKVEFLVSFYNNEISEKSEIFDDQFSVERPDGSNFTLKIRSTKLEDSAMYFCASHTTGSPLHFGNGTRLTVT.

CDR3 DNA sequence: TGTGCCAGCAGGGGACACATGAACACTGAAGCTTTCTTT. This sequence encodes CASRGHMNTEAFF. The chain recombines TRBV28 with TRBJ1-1; a possible D gene is TRBD1 (6 bases). CDR3 length equals 13 residues. Germline CDR1 reads MDHEN; CDR2 reads SYDVKM. V gave up 6 bases and J gave up 0 bases, with 8 bases separating them.

This clone was counted a single time. The chain carries TRBV7-9 and TRBJ1-3; D gene ambiguous. V was pared by 4 bases and J by 4 bases, with 11 bases between. The germline CDR1 and CDR2 sequences are SEHNR and FQNEAQ (reference sequence). The CDR3 contains 14 residues. The CDR3 region is CASSSGMLGNTIYF. Written as DNA, the CDR3 is TGTGCCAGCAGCTCGGGGATGCTGGGAAACACCATATATTTT.

The chain carries TRBV5-5 and TRBJ1-1; possibly TRBD1 for D (6 bases). Germline-derived CDR1 and CDR2 are SGHKS and YYEKEE (reference sequence). This CDR3 has 15 residues. Trimming cost V 3 bases and J 5 bases, with 17 bases left between them. The CDR3 region is CASSSYPRGRTEAFF. CDR3 DNA sequence: TGTGCCAGCAGCTCCTACCCCAGGGGCCGGACTGAAGCTTTCTTT.

The V and J genes are TRBV5-1 and TRBJ1-1, with D perhaps TRBD1 (5 bases). In germline, CDR1 is SGHRS, CDR2 YFSETQ. V gave up 6 bases and J gave up 5 bases, with 11 bases separating them. This CDR3 comprises 12 residues. In DNA form, the CDR3 reads TGCGCCAGCAAAGCGGGGGATACTGAAGCTTTCTTT. The encoded protein is CASKAGDTEAFF. Combining the CDR3 with reference TRBV5-1 and TRBJ1-1 gives the whole variable domain KAGVTQTPRYLIKTRGQQVTLSCSPISGHRSVSWYQQTPGQGLQFLFEYFSETQRNKGNFPGRFSGRQFSNSRSEMNVSTLELGDSALYLCASKAGDTEAFFGQGTRLTVV.

The genes are TRBV28 and TRBJ2-7; 14 bases match TRBD2. From germline, CDR1 is MDHEN and CDR2 SYDVKM. V lost 4 bases to trimming and J lost 0 bases; unmatched junction nucleotides: 8. The CDR3 totals 18 residues. This chain's CDR3 is CASSSGTSGSPSSYEQYF. In DNA form, the CDR3 reads TGTGCCAGCAGTTCCGGGACTAGCGGGAGTCCGAGCTCCTACGAGCAGTACTTC.

CDR3 nucleotides: TGCAGCGTTAGTAGCGGGCCCCACCTTATCGAGACCCAGTACTTC. It specifies CSVSSGPHLIETQYF. The genes are TRBV29-1 and TRBJ2-5, with TRBD2 matching 7 bases. This CDR3 spans 15 amino acids. J was trimmed by 5 bases and V by 5 bases; bases with no gene match: 14. CDR1 and CDR2 (germline): SQVTM, ANQGSEA.

The J gene is TRBJ2-1, the V gene TRBV5-1, with 8 nucleotides matching TRBD2. J lost 10 bases, V lost 4 bases, and 19 bases had no gene match. The germline gives CDR1 SGHRS, CDR2 YFSETQ. This CDR3 region has 17 residues. In nucleotides, the CDR3 is TGCGCCAGCAGCGCTGGAAGTCTTACAGCGGGAGTTGGGGAGCAGTTCTTC. Protein product: CASSAGSLTAGVGEQFF.

The chain carries TRBV15 and TRBJ1-1, with D unresolved. Trimming stripped 1 base from V and 4 bases from J, with 16 bases between. This CDR3 has 16 residues. Germline lookup yields CDR1 LNHNV and CDR2 YYDKDF (reference sequence). This CDR3 reads CATSRVLGLGSTEAFF. The CDR3 DNA follows: TGTGCCACCAGCAGAGTTCTGGGGTTGGGGAGCACTGAAGCTTTCTTT.

The chain carries TRBV7-2 and TRBJ1-5, with a weak D call TRBD1 (5 bases). The CDR3 is made up of 15 amino acids. CDR1 SGHTA and CDR2 FQGNSA come from the germline V gene. V dropped 1 base and J dropped 1 base, with 8 bases sitting between them. CDR3 amino acids: CASSLGRASNQPQHF. In nucleotides, the CDR3 is TGTGCCAGCAGCTTAGGCAGGGCGAGCAATCAGCCCCAGCATTTT.

The J gene is TRBJ1-2, the V gene TRBV27, with 7 positions matching TRBD1. The CDR3 consists of 14 residues. Trimming removed 2 bases from V and 8 bases from J; junction bases left unmatched: 8. CDR1 and CDR2 from the germline V gene are MNHEY and SMNVEV (reference sequence). CDR3 residues: CASSLEGAGQGYTF. The CDR3 DNA is TGTGCCAGCAGTTTAGAGGGGGCAGGGCAAGGCTACACCTTC.

This clone has a single count. The genes are TRBV5-4 and TRBJ1-2; D unresolved. Germline V gene lookup returns CDR1 SGHNT and CDR2 YYREEE (reference sequence). V was trimmed by 1 base and J by 0 bases, leaving 13 bases between them. CDR3 length: 16 residues. The CDR3 is CASSLIDLLTNYGYTF. The CDR3, as DNA: TGTGCCAGCAGCTTGATCGACTTACTAACTAACTATGGCTACACCTTC.

The chain recombines TRBV7-6 with TRBJ2-2; tentatively, D is TRBD2 (6 bases). Germline CDR1 is SGHVS and CDR2 is FNYEAQ. The CDR3 has 15 residues. Trimming removed 0 bases from V and 4 bases from J, with 9 bases in between. This CDR3 reads CASSLASGVTGELFF. CDR3 bases: TGTGCCAGCAGCTTAGCCTCGGGGGTCACCGGGGAGCTGTTTTTT.

The V and J genes are TRBV7-8 and TRBJ2-7; D ambiguous. The V gene lost 2 bases and the J gene lost 1 base, with 9 bases spanning the gap. The CDR3 spans 14 residues. The germline V gene has CDR1 SGHVS and CDR2 FQNEAQ. The CDR3 region is CASSLFRNSYEQYV. CDR3 nucleotides: TGTGCCAGCAGCTTATTCAGAAATTCCTACGAGCAGTACGTC.